This T cell receptor beta chain is drawn from a study of blood T cell repertoires in COVID-19. The overall study: There were acute and convalescent COVID-19 samples, and they came from the United States, Italy and Spain. The analysed material was cDNA or gDNA that came from T cells, B-cell-depleted T cells, or PBMCs.

Using immunoSEQ multiplex PCR, the repertoire was profiled, and TCRdb retains in-frame clones only, with some absent. The data hold just under 250,000 clones, with around 89% observed a single time. Living in under 30 US areas, the participants were between roughly 18 and 89 years of age. Symptom resolution, clearance, or two negative PCRs marked the recovered donors of Cohort 3. The CDR3 is 15 amino acids. Germline CDR1 SEHNR, CDR2 FQNEAQ (reference sequence). V shed 5 bases, J shed 5 bases, and the junction held 11 bases outside the gene matches. The rearrangement joins TRBV7-9 to TRBJ2-5; TRBD1 aligns across 7 bases. The sequenced sample consisted of PBMCs or T cells enriched from blood (not recorded which). This sequence originates from a woman aged 30 to 39 who had recovered from COVID-19. The CDR3 DNA is TGTGCCAGCAGCCCAGGACAGGCTCTGGGGGAGACCCAGTACTTC. Translation gives CASSPGQALGETQYF.